These 4 T cell receptor beta chains share one sample of origin, sequenced in a study of glioma-infiltrating T cells. TCR alpha and beta CDR3 regions were amplified from RNA using iRepertoire nested multiplex PCR. Each CDR3 protein gets one entry after TCRdb re-called the multiplex PCR reads with MiXCR. The sample lists around 99,000 distinct CDR3 sequences, about 25% occurring once. The sequencing sample was made of glioma tissue, nonneoplastic brain tissue, or PBMCs (not recorded which). The receptors were sampled from a human donor with low-grade glioma or glioblastoma, undergoing nonglioma brain surgery, or in good health (not recorded which).

This rearrangement joins TRBV12-3 or TRBV12-4 to TRBJ2-1, with 8 positions matching TRBD1. The CDR3 runs 15 residues. V trimming: 4 bases; J trimming: 8 bases; junction bases outside the gene matches: 10. The CDR3 loop reads CASSYSQGGPYEQFF. The CDR3 coding sequence is TGTGCCAGCAGTTACTCACAGGGGGGTCCCTATGAGCAGTTCTTC.

As for this clonotype: A much more abundant neighbour one base away suggests this may be a read error. The chain joins TRBV5-1 to TRBJ2-1; possible D gene TRBD2, 5 bases. The CDR3 sequence is 13 residues long. Trimming left V 3 bases short and J 7 bases short, with 11 bases between. Germline V gives CDR1 SGHRS, CDR2 YFSETQ. The CDR3 region is CASSSWESNEQFF. CDR3 coding DNA: TGCGCCAGCAGCTCCTGGGAGAGTAATGAGCAGTTCTTC.

On this clonotype: A clone one base away is much larger, so this may be a read error. The rearrangement links TRBV12-3 or TRBV12-4 to TRBJ1-6, with a possible D match to TRBD1 (5 bases). The CDR3 runs 15 residues. Trimming cost V 6 bases and J 11 bases, with 20 bases left between them. This CDR3 is CASSLSGTRNAPLHF. The DNA of the CDR3 is TGTGCCAGCAGCTTGTCAGGGACGAGAAATGCACCCCTCCACTTT.

This clonotype occurred many times. V is TRBV20-1 and J is TRBJ1-3; maybe TRBD1 (5 bases). The CDR3 is 12 amino acids. Per the germline V gene, CDR1 is DFQATT and CDR2 is SNEGSKA (reference sequence). Trimming took 3 bases from V and 4 from J, leaving 7 bases between them. The CDR3, as DNA: TGCAGTGCTAGGGGGGTAGGAAACACCATATATTTT. The encoded protein is CSARGVGNTIYF.